This T cell receptor beta chain derives from a study of neurological immune-mediated disorders. General study findings and limits: Across subjects, no CDR3 amino acid sequence appeared in expanded clones of more than one subject, a finding that suggested private repertoires in all groups. According to phylogenetic grouping, one related-CDR3 cluster, a possible signature, contained the repertoires of 18 of 34 multiple sclerosis patients.

The authors made cDNA by 5'RACE with 10-nucleotide random UMIs. MiXCR, applied by TCRdb to the 5' RACE reads, yields one record per CDR3 protein. The sample includes 60,000 to 85,000 distinct CDR3 sequences, around 5.2% of them seen just once. CDR3 length: 15 residues. Trimming removed 3 bases at V and 4 bases at J, with 15 bases between. CDR1 is SGHRS, CDR2 YFSETQ, per germline. This clonotype was counted many times. What it binds is not known. This sequence was found in a man aged 18 to 29 with multiple sclerosis. The rearrangement uses TRBV5-1 and TRBJ2-3; D is perhaps TRBD1 or TRBD2 (5 bases each). Source material: PBMCs. For the CDR3, the DNA is TGCGCCAGCAGCTCAGAGGCTAGGGACGCAGATACGCAGTATTTT. Amino acids: CASSSEARDADTQYF.